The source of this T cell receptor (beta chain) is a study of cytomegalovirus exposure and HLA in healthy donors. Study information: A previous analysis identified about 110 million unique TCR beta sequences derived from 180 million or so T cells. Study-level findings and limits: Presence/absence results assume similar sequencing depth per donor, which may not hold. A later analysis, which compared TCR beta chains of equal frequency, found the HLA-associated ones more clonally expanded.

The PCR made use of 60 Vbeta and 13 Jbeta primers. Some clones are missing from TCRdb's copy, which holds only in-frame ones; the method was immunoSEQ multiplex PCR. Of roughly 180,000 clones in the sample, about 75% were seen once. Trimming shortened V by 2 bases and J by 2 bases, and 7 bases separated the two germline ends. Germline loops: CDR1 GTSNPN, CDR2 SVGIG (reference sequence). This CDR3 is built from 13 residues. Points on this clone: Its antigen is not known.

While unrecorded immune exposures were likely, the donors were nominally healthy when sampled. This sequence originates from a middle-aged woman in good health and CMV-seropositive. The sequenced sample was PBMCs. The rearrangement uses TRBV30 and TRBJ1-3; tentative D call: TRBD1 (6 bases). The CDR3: CAWSQGTGNTIYF. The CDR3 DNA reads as TGTGCCTGGAGTCAGGGGACTGGAAACACCATATATTTT.